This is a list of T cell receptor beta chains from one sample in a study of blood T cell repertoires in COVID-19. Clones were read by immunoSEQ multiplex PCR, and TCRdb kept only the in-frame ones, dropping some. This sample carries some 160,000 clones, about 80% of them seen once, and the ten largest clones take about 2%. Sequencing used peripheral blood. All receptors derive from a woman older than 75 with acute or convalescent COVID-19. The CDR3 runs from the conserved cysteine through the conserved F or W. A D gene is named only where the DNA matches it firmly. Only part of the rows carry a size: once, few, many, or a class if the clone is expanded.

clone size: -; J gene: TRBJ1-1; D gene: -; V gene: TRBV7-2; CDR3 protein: CASSSTLQGFGAEAFF; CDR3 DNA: TGTGCCAGCAGCTCGACCCTTCAGGGGTTTGGGGCTGAAGCTTTCTTT
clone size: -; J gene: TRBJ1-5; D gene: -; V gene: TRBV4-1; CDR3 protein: CASSQEGAFRSSNQPQHF; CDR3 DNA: TGCGCCAGCAGCCAAGAAGGGGCCTTTCGGAGTAGCAATCAGCCCCAGCATTTT
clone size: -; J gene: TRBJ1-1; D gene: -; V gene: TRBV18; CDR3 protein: CASSGLGGTEAFF; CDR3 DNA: TGTGCCAGCTCAGGACTCGGGGGAACTGAAGCTTTCTTT
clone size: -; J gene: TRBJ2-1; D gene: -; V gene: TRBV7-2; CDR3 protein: CASSRRGASGSTYNEQFF; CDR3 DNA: TGTGCCAGCAGCCGTAGAGGGGCTTCCGGGAGTACCTACAATGAGCAGTTCTTC
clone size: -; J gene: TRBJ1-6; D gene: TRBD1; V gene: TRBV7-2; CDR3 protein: CASSLFPGGEGSPLHF; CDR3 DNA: TGTGCCAGCAGCTTATTCCCAGGGGGCGAGGGTTCACCCCTCCACTTT
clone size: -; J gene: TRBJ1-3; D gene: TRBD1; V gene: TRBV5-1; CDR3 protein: CASSLGGTDSTIYF; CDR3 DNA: TGCGCCAGCAGCTTGGGTGGGACAGACAGTACCATATATTTT
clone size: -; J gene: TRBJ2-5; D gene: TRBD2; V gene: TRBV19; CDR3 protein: CASSIGGWETQYF; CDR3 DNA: TGTGCCAGTAGTATCGGGGGGTGGGAGACCCAGTACTTC
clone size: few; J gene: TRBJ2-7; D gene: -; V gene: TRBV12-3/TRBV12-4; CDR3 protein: CASSSQIPGMQYF; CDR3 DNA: TGTGCCAGCAGTTCCCAAATCCCAGGAATGCAGTACTTC
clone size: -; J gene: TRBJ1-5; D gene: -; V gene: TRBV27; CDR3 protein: CASSLEGYSNQPQHF; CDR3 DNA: TGTGCCAGCAGTTTAGAGGGTTATAGCAATCAGCCCCAGCATTTT
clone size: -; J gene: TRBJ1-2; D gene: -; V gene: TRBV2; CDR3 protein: CASSELQVGGYTF; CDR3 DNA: TGTGCCAGCAGTGAGCTGCAAGTCGGTGGCTACACCTTC
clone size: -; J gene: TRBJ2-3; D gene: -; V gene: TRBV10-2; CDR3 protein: CASKGPALVGSSLSTDTQYF; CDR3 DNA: TGCGCCAGCAAAGGACCCGCTCTAGTCGGGAGCTCTCTCAGCACAGATACGCAGTATTTT
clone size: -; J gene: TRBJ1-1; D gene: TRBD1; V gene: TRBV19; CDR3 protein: CASSMGDRGGEAEAFF; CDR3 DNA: TGTGCCAGTAGTATGGGGGACAGGGGGGGAGAGGCTGAAGCTTTCTTT
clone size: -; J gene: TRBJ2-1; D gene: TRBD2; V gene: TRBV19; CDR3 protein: CASSSGLAGAKYEQFF; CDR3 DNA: TGTGCCAGTAGTAGTGGGCTGGCGGGAGCTAAATATGAGCAGTTCTTC
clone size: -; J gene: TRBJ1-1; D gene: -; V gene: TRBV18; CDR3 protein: CASSPREGKIGAFF; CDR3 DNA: TGTGCCAGCTCACCCCGGGAAGGGAAGATCGGGGCTTTCTTT
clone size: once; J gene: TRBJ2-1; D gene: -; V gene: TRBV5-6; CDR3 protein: CASSPYRDGHNEQFF; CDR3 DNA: TGTGCCAGCAGCCCCTATCGGGATGGTCACAATGAGCAGTTCTTC
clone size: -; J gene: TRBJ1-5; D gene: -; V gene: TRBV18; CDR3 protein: CASSPQVSQPQHF; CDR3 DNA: TGTGCCAGCTCACCCCAGGTTTCTCAGCCCCAGCATTTT
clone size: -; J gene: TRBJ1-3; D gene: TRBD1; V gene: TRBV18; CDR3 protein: CASSLGTGSSGNTIYF; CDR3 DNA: TGTGCCAGCTCACTGGGGACAGGCAGTTCTGGAAACACCATATATTTT
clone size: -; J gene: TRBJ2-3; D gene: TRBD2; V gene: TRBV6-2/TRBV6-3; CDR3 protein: CASSYSSGTSGARDTQYF; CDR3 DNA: TGTGCCAGCAGTTACTCGTCCGGGACTAGCGGGGCACGAGATACGCAGTATTTT
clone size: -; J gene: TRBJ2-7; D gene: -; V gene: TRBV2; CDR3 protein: CASIVRGSYEQYF; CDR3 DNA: TGTGCCAGCATAGTTCGGGGCTCCTACGAGCAGTACTTC
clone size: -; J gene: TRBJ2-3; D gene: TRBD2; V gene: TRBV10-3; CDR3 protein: CAIDTGGSGGNTDTQYF; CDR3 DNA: TGTGCCATCGACACCGGGGGGAGCGGGGGTAATACAGATACGCAGTATTTT
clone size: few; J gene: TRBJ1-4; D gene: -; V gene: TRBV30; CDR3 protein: CAWKTAGGEKLFF; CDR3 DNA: TGTGCCTGGAAGACGGCGGGGGGAGAAAAACTGTTTTTT
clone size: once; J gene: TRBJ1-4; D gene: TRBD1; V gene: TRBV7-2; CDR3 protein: CASSLTGQGGVRVSEKLFF; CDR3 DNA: TGTGCCAGCAGCCTGACGGGACAGGGGGGGGTAAGAGTTAGTGAAAAACTGTTTTTT
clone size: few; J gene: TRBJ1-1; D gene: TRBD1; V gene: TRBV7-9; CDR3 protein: CASRSYRGPEAFF; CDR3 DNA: TGTGCCAGCAGGTCCTACAGGGGCCCTGAAGCTTTCTTT
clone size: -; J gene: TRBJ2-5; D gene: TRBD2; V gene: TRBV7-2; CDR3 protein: CASSLRGGAGETQYF; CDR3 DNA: TGTGCCAGCAGCTTACGCGGGGGGGCTGGGGAGACCCAGTACTTC
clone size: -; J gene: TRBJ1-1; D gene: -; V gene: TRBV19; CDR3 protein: CASPGEGALGTEAFF; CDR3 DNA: TGTGCCTCCCCTGGGGAAGGGGCCTTGGGCACTGAAGCTTTCTTT
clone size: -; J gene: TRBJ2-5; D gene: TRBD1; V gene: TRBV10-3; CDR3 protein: CAISAGTGGRETQYF; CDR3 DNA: TGTGCCATCAGTGCAGGGACAGGGGGCCGGGAGACCCAGTACTTC
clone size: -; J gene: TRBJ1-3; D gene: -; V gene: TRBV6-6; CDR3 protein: CASSYPQGSSGNTIYF; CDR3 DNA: TGTGCCAGCAGTTACCCCCAGGGGAGCTCTGGAAACACCATATATTTT
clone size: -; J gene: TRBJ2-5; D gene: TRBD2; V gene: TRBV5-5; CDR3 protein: CASSLARSGGVYQETQYF; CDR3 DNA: TGTGCCAGCAGCTTGGCCCGTAGCGGGGGGGTGTACCAAGAGACCCAGTACTTC
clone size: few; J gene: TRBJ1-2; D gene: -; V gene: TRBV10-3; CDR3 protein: CAISESPGDGYTF; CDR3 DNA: TGTGCCATCAGTGAGTCCCCTGGAGATGGCTACACCTTC
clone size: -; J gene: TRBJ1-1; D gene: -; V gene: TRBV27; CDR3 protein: CASSYGLGGRTEAFF; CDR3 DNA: TGTGCCAGCAGTTACGGTCTCGGGGGTCGAACTGAAGCTTTCTTT
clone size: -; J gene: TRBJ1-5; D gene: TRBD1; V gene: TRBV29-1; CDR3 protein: CSVSTGAGNQPQHF; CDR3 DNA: TGCAGCGTTTCGACAGGGGCGGGCAATCAGCCCCAGCATTTT
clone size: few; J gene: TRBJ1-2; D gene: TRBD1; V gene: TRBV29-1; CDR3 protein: CSVATGGNGYTF; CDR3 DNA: TGCAGCGTTGCAACAGGGGGGAATGGCTACACCTTC
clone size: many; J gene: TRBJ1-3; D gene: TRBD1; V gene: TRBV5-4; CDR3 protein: CASSPTPGTVGHSGNTIYF; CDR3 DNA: TGTGCCAGCAGCCCGACCCCCGGGACAGTTGGACACTCTGGAAACACCATATATTTT
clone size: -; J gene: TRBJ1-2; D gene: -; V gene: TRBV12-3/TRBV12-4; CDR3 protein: CASSWGGIVGYTF; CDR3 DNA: TGTGCCAGCAGTTGGGGAGGGATAGTTGGCTACACCTTC
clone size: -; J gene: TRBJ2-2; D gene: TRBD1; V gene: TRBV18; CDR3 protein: CASSPPEGAPNTGELFF; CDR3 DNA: TGTGCCAGCTCACCCCCTGAGGGGGCGCCGAACACCGGGGAGCTGTTTTTT
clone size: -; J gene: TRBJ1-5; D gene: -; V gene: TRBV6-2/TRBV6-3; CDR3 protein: CASSYIGEHSNQPQHF; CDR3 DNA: TGTGCCAGCAGTTACATCGGAGAGCATAGCAATCAGCCCCAGCATTTT
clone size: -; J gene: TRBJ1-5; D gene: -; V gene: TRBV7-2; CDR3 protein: CASSHSNQPQHF; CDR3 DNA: TGTGCCAGCAGCCATAGCAATCAGCCCCAGCATTTT
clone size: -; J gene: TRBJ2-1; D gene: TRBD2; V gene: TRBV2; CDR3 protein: CASSEVRGGLNEQFF; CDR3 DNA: TGTGCCAGCAGTGAAGTGCGGGGGGGCTTGAATGAGCAGTTCTTC
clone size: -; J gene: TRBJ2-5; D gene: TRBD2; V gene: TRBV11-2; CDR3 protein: CASSLVIAGETQYF; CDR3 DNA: TGTGCCAGCAGCTTAGTGATAGCGGGTGAGACCCAGTACTTC
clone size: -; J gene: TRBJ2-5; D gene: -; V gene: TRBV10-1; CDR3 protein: CASSSSGSPGETQYF; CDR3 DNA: TGCGCCAGCAGCTCATCCGGGAGCCCAGGAGAGACCCAGTACTTC
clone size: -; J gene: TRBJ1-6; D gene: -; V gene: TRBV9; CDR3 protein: CASSISSYNSPLHF; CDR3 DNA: TGTGCCAGCAGTATCAGCTCCTATAATTCACCCCTCCACTTT
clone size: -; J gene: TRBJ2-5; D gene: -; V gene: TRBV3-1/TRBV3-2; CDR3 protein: CASTANWGGRNNGETQYF; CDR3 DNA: TGTGCCAGCACGGCTAACTGGGGAGGAAGAAATAATGGGGAGACCCAGTACTTC
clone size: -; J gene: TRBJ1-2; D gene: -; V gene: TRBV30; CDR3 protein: CAWTGVGYTF; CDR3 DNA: TGTGCCTGGACAGGGGTAGGCTACACCTTC
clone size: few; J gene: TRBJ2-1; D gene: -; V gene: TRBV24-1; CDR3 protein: CATSDENDRPPEQFF; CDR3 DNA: TGTGCCACCAGTGATGAAAATGACAGGCCGCCCGAGCAGTTCTTC
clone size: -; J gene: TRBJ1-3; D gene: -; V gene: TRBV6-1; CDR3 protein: CASSVSGNRYSGNTIYF; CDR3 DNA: TGTGCCAGCAGTGTGTCTGGCAACCGATACTCTGGAAACACCATATATTTT
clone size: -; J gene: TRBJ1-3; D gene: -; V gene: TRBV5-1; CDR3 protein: CASSLDSRNTIYF; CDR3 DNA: TGCGCCAGCAGCTTGGACTCGAGAAACACCATATATTTT
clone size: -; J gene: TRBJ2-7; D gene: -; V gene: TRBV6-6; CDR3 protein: CASSYAVRSGYEQYF; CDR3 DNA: TGTGCCAGCAGTTACGCGGTTAGGTCTGGCTACGAGCAGTACTTC
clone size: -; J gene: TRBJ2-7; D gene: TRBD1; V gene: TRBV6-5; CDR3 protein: CASITGGLNEQYF; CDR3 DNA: TGTGCCAGCATTACAGGGGGCTTGAACGAGCAGTACTTC
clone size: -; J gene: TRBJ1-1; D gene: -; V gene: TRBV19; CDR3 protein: CASSTTGVGTEAFF; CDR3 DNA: TGTGCCAGTAGTACAACCGGGGTGGGGACTGAAGCTTTCTTT
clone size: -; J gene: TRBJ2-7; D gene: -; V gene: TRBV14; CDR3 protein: CASSQGSSYEQYF; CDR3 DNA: TGTGCCAGCAGCCAAGGTTCCAGTTACGAGCAGTACTTC
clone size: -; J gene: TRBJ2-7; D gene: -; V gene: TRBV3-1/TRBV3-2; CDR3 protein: CASSQVSQGYEQYF; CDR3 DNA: TGTGCCAGCAGCCAAGTATCGCAGGGCTACGAGCAGTACTTC
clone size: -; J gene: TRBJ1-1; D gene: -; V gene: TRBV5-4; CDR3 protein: CASSHAGFLNTEAFF; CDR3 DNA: TGTGCCAGCAGCCATGCGGGGTTCCTGAACACTGAAGCTTTCTTT
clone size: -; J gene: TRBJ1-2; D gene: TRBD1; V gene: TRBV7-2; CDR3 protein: CASSLAWDRGGGYTF; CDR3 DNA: TGTGCCAGCAGCTTAGCGTGGGACAGGGGGGGTGGCTACACCTTC
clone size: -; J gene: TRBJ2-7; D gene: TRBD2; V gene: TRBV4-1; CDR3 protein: CASSRQNSGGTYEQYF; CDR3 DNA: TGCGCCAGCAGCCGGCAAAATAGCGGGGGAACCTACGAGCAGTACTTC
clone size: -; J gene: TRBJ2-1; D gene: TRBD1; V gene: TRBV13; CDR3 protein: CASSPQGVRYNEQFF; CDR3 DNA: TGTGCCAGCAGCCCCCAGGGGGTCCGCTACAATGAGCAGTTCTTC
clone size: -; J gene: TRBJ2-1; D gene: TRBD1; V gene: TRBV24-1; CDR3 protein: CATSVTRDRGNEQFF; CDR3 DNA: TGTGCCACCAGTGTCACCAGGGACAGGGGCAATGAGCAGTTCTTC
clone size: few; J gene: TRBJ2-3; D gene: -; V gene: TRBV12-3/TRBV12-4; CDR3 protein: CASSFNADTQYF; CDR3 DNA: TGTGCCAGCAGTTTTAATGCAGATACGCAGTATTTT
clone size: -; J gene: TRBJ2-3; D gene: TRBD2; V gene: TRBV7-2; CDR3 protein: CASSGGGTDTQYF; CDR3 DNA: TGTGCCAGCAGCGGGGGGGGCACAGATACGCAGTATTTT
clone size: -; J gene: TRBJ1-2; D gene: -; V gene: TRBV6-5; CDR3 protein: CASSLTGPLNYGYTF; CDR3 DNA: TGTGCCAGCAGTTTGACAGGCCCCCTGAACTATGGCTACACCTTC